This TCR beta chain was recorded in a study of blood T cell repertoires in COVID-19. Trimming pared 8 bases from V and 5 bases from J, leaving 16 bases between. Germline CDR1 is MDHEN and CDR2 is SYDVKM. The CDR3 spans 14 residues. This clone was recorded a few times. The protocol was immunoSEQ multiplex PCR, while the TCRdb copy is restricted to in-frame clones and leaves out a portion. The table includes roughly 290,000 clones, roughly 87% detected once. J is TRBJ2-1 and V is TRBV28, with D maybe TRBD2 (6 bases). Sequences were obtained from PBMCs or T cells enriched from blood (not recorded which). The source is a woman between 35 and 50 years old who had recovered from COVID-19. The CDR3 DNA follows: TGTGCCAGCGGAGGGGAGGCCCTAAACAATGAGCAGTTCTTC. Residues: CASGGEALNNEQFF. The full variable domain, completed using reference TRBV28 and TRBJ2-1, is DVKVTQSSRYLVKRTGEKVFLECVQDMDHENMFWYRQDPGLGLRLIYFSYDVKMKEKGDIPEGYSVSREKKERFSLILESASTNQTSMYLCASGGEALNNEQFFGPGTRLTVL.